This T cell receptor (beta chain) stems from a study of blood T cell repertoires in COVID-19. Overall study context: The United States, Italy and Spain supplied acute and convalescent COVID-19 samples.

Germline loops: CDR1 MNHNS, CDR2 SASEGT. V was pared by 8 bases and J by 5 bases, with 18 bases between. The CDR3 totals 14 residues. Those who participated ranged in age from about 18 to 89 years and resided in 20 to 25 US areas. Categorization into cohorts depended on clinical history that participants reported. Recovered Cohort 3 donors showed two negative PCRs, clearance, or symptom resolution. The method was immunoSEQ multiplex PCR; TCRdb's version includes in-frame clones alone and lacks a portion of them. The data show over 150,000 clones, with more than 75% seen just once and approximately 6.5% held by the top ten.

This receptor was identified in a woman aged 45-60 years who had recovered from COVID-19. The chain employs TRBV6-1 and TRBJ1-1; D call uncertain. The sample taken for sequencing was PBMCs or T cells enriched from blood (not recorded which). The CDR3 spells CASHPPRSGTEAFF. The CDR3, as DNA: TGTGCCAGCCACCCCCCGCGGAGTGGGACTGAAGCTTTCTTT.